Presented here are 12 T cell receptor beta chains from one specimen sequenced in a study of Graves' ophthalmopathy and Graves' hyperthyroidism. The study amplified TCR beta CDR3 regions using RNA transcripts. Investigators did first-round RT-PCR with HTBI primers, then second-round multiplex PCR. TCRdb passed the multiplex PCR reads through MiXCR, listing each CDR3 protein once. The sample holds 300,000 or so distinct CDR3 sequences, 15% to 20% seen once. The material sequenced was peripheral blood. The origin of the receptors is an adult man with Graves' ophthalmopathy.

Many counts were recorded for this clonotype. This rearrangement joins TRBV6-5 to TRBJ1-5; D gene unclear. The length of the CDR3 is 14 residues. Germline V gene sequence: CDR1 MNHEY, CDR2 SVGAGI. The V end was cut by 0 bases, the J end by 3 bases, with 6 bases between. Written as DNA, the CDR3 is TGTGCCAGCAGTTACTCTAGGGACAATCAGCCCCAGCATTTT. It encodes CASSYSRDNQPQHF.

This clonotype was counted many times. The chain is built from TRBV12-3 or TRBV12-4 and TRBJ1-5; weak D call: TRBD1 (5 bases). The CDR3 extends over 12 amino acids. V was cut by 6 bases and J by 6 bases, with 9 bases left in between. CDR3 bases: TGTGCCAGCAGCCGGGGGGTTCAGCCCCAGCATTTT. This sequence encodes CASSRGVQPQHF.

This clonotype was seen at least ten times. The chain joins TRBV9 to TRBJ2-2; no clear D gene. V was cut by 3 bases and J by 0 bases, with 15 bases left in between. This CDR3 is 17 amino acids long. In germline, CDR1 is SGDLS, CDR2 YYNGEE. The CDR3 protein is CASSAYLGQSNTGELFF. The DNA for the CDR3 is TGTGCCAGCAGCGCATATTTGGGCCAGTCGAACACCGGGGAGCTGTTTTTT.

The table lists this clonotype with many counts. The chain couples TRBV5-1 to TRBJ2-2, with no clear D. This CDR3 region has 16 residues. V dropped 3 bases and J dropped 5 bases, with 17 bases sitting between them. CDR1 is SGHRS and CDR2 is YFSETQ in the germline V gene. The CDR3 region has the DNA TGCGCCAGCAGCTCGTCGGTAAAAGGGATGACCGGGGAGCTGTTTTTT. It yields the protein CASSSSVKGMTGELFF.

Ten or more counts support this clonotype. The chain has TRBV10-3 and TRBJ2-4; 10 bases match TRBD1. CDR3 length: 21 amino acids. Unmatched junction bases numbered 17, after V lost 3 bases and J lost 0 bases. In germline, CDR1 is ENHRY, CDR2 SYGVKD. In nucleotides, the CDR3 is TGTGCCATCAGTGACCCATTACGGGACAGGGGTCGACTTCTAGCCAAAAACATTCAGTACTTC. Translated, it gives CAISDPLRDRGRLLAKNIQYF.

This chain joins TRBV10-1 and TRBJ2-2, with TRBD2 matching 12 bases. CDR3 size: 17 residues. Germline V gene sequence: CDR1 WNHNN, CDR2 SYGVQD (reference sequence). V was pared by 4 bases and J by 5 bases, with 8 bases of the junction left unmatched. Here the CDR3 DNA reads TGCGCCAGCAGTGCTCCCCCCGGGACTAGCGGGACCGGGGAGCTGTTTTTT. Amino acid sequence: CASSAPPGTSGTGELFF.

This chain links TRBV12-3 or TRBV12-4 with TRBJ2-5; perhaps D is TRBD1 or TRBD2 (5 bases each). With 3 bases removed from V and 6 bases from J, the gap between germline ends came to 14 bases. The CDR3 loop spans 14 amino acids. CDR3 DNA: TGTGCCAGCAGTTTCCGGGACCATAAAAAGACCCAGTACTTC. As protein: CASSFRDHKKTQYF.

This clonotype was observed many times. The chain uses TRBV7-9 and TRBJ2-1; D is ambiguous. Between the trimmed V and J ends, which lost 5 bases and 3 bases, there was a span of 8 bases. The CDR3 spans 13 residues. Germline V gene sequence: CDR1 SEHNR, CDR2 FQNEAQ (reference sequence). The DNA of the CDR3 is TGTGCCAGCAGCCGAACAGTCTACAATGAGCAGTTCTTC. It is translated as CASSRTVYNEQFF.

In this sample, this clonotype turned up many times. The chain is built from TRBV9 and TRBJ2-2; D perhaps matches TRBD2 (5 bases). In germline, CDR1 is SGDLS, CDR2 YYNGEE. V was trimmed by 3 bases and J by 1 base, leaving 10 bases between them. The CDR3 consists of 15 residues. The CDR3 nucleotides are TGTGCCAGCAGCGACCCCAGCGGGAACACCGGGGAGCTGTTTTTT. It encodes CASSDPSGNTGELFF.

In its sample, this clonotype was seen a few times. The chain joins TRBV6-1 to TRBJ1-1; D might be TRBD1 (5 bases). V dropped 7 bases and J dropped 2 bases, with 11 bases sitting between them. Germline V gene sequence: CDR1 MNHNS, CDR2 SASEGT. CDR3 length: 13 amino acids. This CDR3 is CASKEDSNTEAFF. CDR3 in DNA: TGTGCCAGCAAAGAAGACAGTAACACTGAAGCTTTCTTT.

The chain carries TRBV28 and TRBJ1-1; 10 bases agree with TRBD1. This CDR3 region has 12 residues. V lost 6 bases, J lost 12 bases, and 7 bases stayed unmatched. Germline V gene sequence: CDR1 MDHEN, CDR2 SYDVKM. CDR3 region: CASRKTGGATFF. CDR3 sequence (DNA): TGTGCCAGCAGAAAGACAGGGGGCGCGACTTTCTTT.

The gene calls are TRBV6-1 and TRBJ1-2, with no clear D. V was clipped by 3 bases and J by 6 bases, with 17 bases between them. CDR1 is MNHNS, CDR2 SASEGT, per germline. The CDR3 has 15 residues. The CDR3 loop reads CASSELRGYIDGYTF. The DNA for the CDR3 is TGTGCCAGCAGTGAGTTGCGGGGATATATTGATGGCTACACCTTC.